This T cell receptor (beta chain) was observed in a study of cytomegalovirus exposure and HLA in healthy donors. The PCR made use of 60 Vbeta and 13 Jbeta primers. Generated by immunoSEQ multiplex PCR, the TCRdb table keeps only in-frame clones and is missing some. The sample includes 100,000 to 150,000 clones, about three quarters of them seen just once. V shed 5 bases, J shed 8 bases, and the junction held 9 bases outside the gene matches. CDR1 and CDR2 from the germline V gene are LNHDA and SQIVND (reference sequence). The CDR3 length is 15 residues. The source of this sequence is a female donor in good health and CMV-seronegative. The chain has TRBV19 and TRBJ1-4, with 9 bases aligning to TRBD1. The material sequenced was PBMCs. The CDR3 spells CASSAGQGLSEKLFF. The CDR3 nucleotides read TGTGCCAGTAGTGCCGGACAGGGGCTAAGCGAAAAACTGTTTTTT.